These T cell receptor beta chains were read from a single sample in a study of T cells in Graves' hyperthyroidism and ophthalmopathy. TCRdb used MiXCR to reprocess the multiplex PCR reads, holding one entry per CDR3 protein. The table includes 550,000 to 800,000 distinct CDR3 sequences, 17% detected once. The sequenced sample was blood. The receptors here all came from a man between 45 and 60 years old with Graves' hyperthyroidism. The conserved cysteine and the conserved F or W are not part of the CDR3 here.

J | V | CDR3
TRBJ1-1 | TRBV19 | ASSMYSNTEAF
TRBJ2-5 | TRBV10-3 | AIRSGSLKTQY
TRBJ2-2 | TRBV28 | ASSLRMAGELF
TRBJ1-5 | TRBV30 | ACATGLNQPQH
TRBJ2-1 | TRBV7-9 | ASSPSGALSGGF
TRBJ2-2 | TRBV5-4 | ASSHQTGDAGELF
TRBJ1-5 | TRBV5-5 | ASSSALLDGNQPQH
TRBJ2-7 | TRBV28 | ASRLLDRGHEQY
TRBJ2-1 | TRBV12-3/TRBV12-4 | ASSWYGLSGKRNEQF
TRBJ1-6 | TRBV9 | ASSLTERPGGNSPLH
TRBJ2-7 | TRBV28 | ASSFGYPYEQY
TRBJ2-7 | TRBV9 | ASSSGQGVSYEQY
TRBJ2-7 | TRBV5-6 | ASSSWWQGSDSYEQY
TRBJ2-7 | TRBV27 | ASSLQGANNEQY
TRBJ2-7 | TRBV2 | ASSELASYEQY
TRBJ2-1 | TRBV29-1 | SVGRQVYNEQF
TRBJ1-2 | TRBV20-1 | SIYREGYT
TRBJ2-7 | TRBV13 | ASRPGLALGYEQY
TRBJ1-5 | TRBV2 | VSSGTGRGNQPQH
TRBJ2-6 | TRBV3-1 | ASSQEVAETSGANVLT
TRBJ2-5 | TRBV11-1 | ASSLIASLGSLETQY
TRBJ1-5 | TRBV20-1 | SAPSRAGGSSNQPQH
TRBJ2-7 | TRBV4-1 | ASSQSGQGANEQY
TRBJ2-3 | TRBV27 | ASSLRSSGRPDTQY
TRBJ2-7 | TRBV20-1 | SARDPGQGSYEQY
TRBJ2-2 | TRBV5-6 | ASSLVSLYTGELF
TRBJ1-5 | TRBV4-1 | ASSQDPTGDQPQH
TRBJ2-2 | TRBV2 | ASTLFPGLGRVNTGELF
TRBJ1-1 | TRBV5-1 | ASSLEGGPGTEAF
TRBJ2-7 | TRBV4-1 | ASSHRTSGNPYEQY
TRBJ2-5 | TRBV20-1 | SASRLAGGQETQY
TRBJ1-2 | TRBV6-1 | ASREWGDYGYT
TRBJ2-3 | TRBV3-1 | ASSQLGTSGRDTQY
TRBJ2-5 | TRBV7-8 | ASGAIIRGLAGEETQY
TRBJ2-7 | TRBV29-1 | SVGQVGSEQY
TRBJ2-1 | TRBV20-1 | SARRLRHEQF
TRBJ2-3 | TRBV27 | ASSQRESHSDTQY
TRBJ2-7 | TRBV20-1 | SAKQGLIYEQY
TRBJ2-5 | TRBV4-1 | ASSLILAGGPETQY
TRBJ2-7 | TRBV27 | ASRDRDRAHEQY
TRBJ2-1 | TRBV7-3 | ASSSPGRLGGNEQF
TRBJ2-1 | TRBV2 | ASRGQGTYNEQF
TRBJ2-6 | TRBV4-1 | ASSQDDSPLSGANVLT
TRBJ2-3 | TRBV18 | ASSPSPKREGRDTQY
TRBJ2-3 | TRBV2 | ASSEAPGTRTDTQY
TRBJ2-1 | TRBV7-3 | ASSPLGGYNEQF
TRBJ1-4 | TRBV18 | ASSPAGRRSEKLF
TRBJ2-7 | TRBV5-1 | ASSLGVGLAGGEQY
TRBJ2-2 | TRBV14 | ASSHLGPVNTGELF
TRBJ2-3 | TRBV2 | ASSEELASSTDTQY
TRBJ2-6 | TRBV2 | ASRGLAGISGTNVLT
TRBJ1-2 | TRBV12-3/TRBV12-4 | ASSRGQQGASGGYT
TRBJ2-6 | TRBV6-1 | ASRQLRQGVKSGANVLT
TRBJ2-7 | TRBV7-9 | ASSLEALGSSYEQY